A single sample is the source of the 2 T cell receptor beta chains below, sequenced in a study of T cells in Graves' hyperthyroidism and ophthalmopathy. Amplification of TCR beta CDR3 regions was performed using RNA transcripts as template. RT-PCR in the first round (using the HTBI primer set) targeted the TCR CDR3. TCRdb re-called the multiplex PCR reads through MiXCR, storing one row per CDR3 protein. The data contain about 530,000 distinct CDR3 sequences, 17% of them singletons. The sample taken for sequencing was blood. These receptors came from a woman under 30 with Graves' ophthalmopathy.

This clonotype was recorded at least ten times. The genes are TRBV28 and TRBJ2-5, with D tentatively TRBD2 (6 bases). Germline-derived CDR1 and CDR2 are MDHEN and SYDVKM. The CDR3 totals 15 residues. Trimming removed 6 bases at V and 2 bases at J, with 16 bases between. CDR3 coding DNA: TGTGCCAGCAGAGCACTAGCCGCGGGGCAAGAGACCCAGTACTTC. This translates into CASRALAAGQETQYF.

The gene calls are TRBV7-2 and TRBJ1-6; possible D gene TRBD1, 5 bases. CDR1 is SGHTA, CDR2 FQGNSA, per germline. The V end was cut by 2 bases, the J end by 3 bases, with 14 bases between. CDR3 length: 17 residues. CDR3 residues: CASSLFTGERYNSPLHF. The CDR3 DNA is TGTGCCAGCAGCTTATTTACGGGGGAACGCTATAATTCACCCCTCCACTTT.